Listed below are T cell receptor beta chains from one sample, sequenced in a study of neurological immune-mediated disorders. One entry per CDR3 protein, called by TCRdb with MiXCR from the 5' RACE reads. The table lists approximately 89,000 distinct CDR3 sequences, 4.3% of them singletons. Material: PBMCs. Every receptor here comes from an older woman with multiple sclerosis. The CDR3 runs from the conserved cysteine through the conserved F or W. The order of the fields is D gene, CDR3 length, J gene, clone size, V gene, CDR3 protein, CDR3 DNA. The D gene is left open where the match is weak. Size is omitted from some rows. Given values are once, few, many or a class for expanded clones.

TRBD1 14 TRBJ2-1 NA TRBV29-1 CSVESGTGYNEQFF TGCAGCGTTGAATCTGGGACAGGGTACAATGAGCAGTTCTTC
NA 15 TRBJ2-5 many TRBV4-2 CASSQDFEEGETQYF TGTGCCAGCAGCCAAGACTTCGAGGAGGGGGAGACCCAGTACTTC
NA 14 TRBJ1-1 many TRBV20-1 CSAPEGGRLTEAFF TGCAGTGCCCCCGAGGGAGGGCGGCTCACTGAAGCTTTCTTT
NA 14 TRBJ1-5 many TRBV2 CASSHTLPGQPQHF TGTGCCAGCAGTCATACCTTACCGGGTCAGCCCCAGCATTTT
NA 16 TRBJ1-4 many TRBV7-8 CASSLGSVTVNEKLFF TGTGCCAGCAGCTTGGGGAGTGTGACAGTGAATGAAAAACTGTTTTTT
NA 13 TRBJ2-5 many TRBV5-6 CASLRGAEETQYF TGTGCCTCCCTCCGGGGGGCGGAGGAGACCCAGTACTTC
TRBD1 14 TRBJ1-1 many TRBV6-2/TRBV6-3 CASSSDRGYTEAFF TGTGCCAGCAGTTCCGACAGGGGATACACTGAAGCTTTCTTT
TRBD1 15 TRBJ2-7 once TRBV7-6 CASSSVGQGATEQYF TGTGCCAGCAGCTCTGTAGGGCAGGGGGCAACTGAGCAGTACTTC
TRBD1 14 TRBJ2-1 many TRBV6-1 CASSEGQGFNEQFF TGTGCCAGCAGTGAAGGACAGGGATTCAATGAGCAGTTCTTC
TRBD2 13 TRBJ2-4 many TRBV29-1 CSVRGGSKNIQYF TGCAGCGTCCGGGGGGGGTCCAAAAACATTCAGTACTTC
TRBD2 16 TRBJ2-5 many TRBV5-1 CASSLLAGVRQETQYF TGCGCCAGCAGCTTACTAGCGGGGGTTCGGCAAGAGACCCAGTACTTC
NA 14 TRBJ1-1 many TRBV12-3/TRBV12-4 CASSLQGRGTEAFF TGTGCCAGCAGTTTGCAGGGCAGAGGCACTGAAGCTTTCTTT